This T cell receptor beta chain was identified in a study of naive and memory T cell subsets. Germline V gives CDR1 SGHAT, CDR2 FQNNGV. Trimming cost V 8 bases and J 1 base, with 11 bases left between them. This CDR3 has 13 amino acids. Both TRBC1 and TRBC2 were covered by a beta constant-region primer of two equimolar oligonucleotides. Nested alpha and beta constant-region primers with the SP2 primer drove four PCR rounds on ligated cDNA. The cDNA 3' end received a ligated single-stranded oligonucleotide carrying the SP2 primer and a 12-nucleotide UMI. TCRdb ran MiXCR on the UMI-ligation and nested PCR reads and lists one entry per CDR3 protein. The sample includes around 130,000 distinct CDR3 sequences, 36% of them seen just once.

Specimen: central memory CD4+ T cells from blood. The clonotype comes from a human donor in good health. The V call is TRBV11-2, the J call TRBJ2-5; D perhaps matches TRBD1 (6 bases). The CDR3 sequence is CASSMGAQETQYF. The DNA of the CDR3 is TGTGCCAGCTCAATGGGGGCCCAAGAGACCCAGTACTTC.